The sequence of this T cell receptor (beta chain) was determined in a study of graft-versus-host responses after intestinal transplantation. This CDR3 comprises 16 residues. J gave up 8 bases and V 3 bases, and 17 bases lay outside the gene matches. Germline CDR1 GTSNPN, CDR2 SVGIG (reference sequence). The repertoire was sequenced with immunoSEQ multiplex PCR; TCRdb's copy has only in-frame clones and lacks some. The table lists about 18,000 clones, roughly 37% of them singletons, with approximately 0.84% in the top ten. Sequencing was performed on alloreactive CD4+ T cells from a mixed lymphocyte reaction culture, taken before intestinal transplant. This sample's subset: CFSE-low proliferating T cells sorted from roughly six-day pre-transplant mixed lymphocyte reaction (GvH or HvG direction). This TCR was recovered from a human patient who received an intestinal transplant. This chain links TRBV30 with TRBJ1-2; 8 positions match TRBD1. The DNA of the CDR3 is TGTGCCTGGAGCGGATTGGGGACAGGCGCTTCTGTGGGCTACACCTTC. Translating it yields CAWSGLGTGASVGYTF.